The clone carrying this TCR beta chain was seen once. Its antigen is currently unknown. There are 14 residues in the CDR3. CDR1 and CDR2 (germline): SGHAT, FQNNGV. Trimming took off 7 bases at V and 5 bases at J, with 17 bases between the two ends. These data are taken from a study of tumor-infiltrating lymphocytes in primary liver carcinoma. Study-wide context: Men as well as women, aged 30 to 69 years, made up the patients. Every sample contained roughly 3.65 to 7.13 million productive TCRbeta reads, and these numbers were similar from one tissue type to another.

Co-extraction yielded RNA and DNA from about 20-30 mg of unsorted bulk tissue. Whole-study findings and limits: Only about 7.5-25% of top clones spanned all five tumor regions. Tumor-adjacent and tumor-blood pairs overlapped less than tumor region pairs did.

Starting material of roughly 0.45 ug total RNA yielded TCR beta cDNA via a constant-region primer. Three-round nested multiplex PCR performed with slightly modified ARM-PCR produced the TCR beta libraries. PCR rounds one and two used TRBV1-TRBV30 forward primers with a C-beta reverse primer for 10 cycles each. MiXCR, applied by TCRdb to the multiplex PCR reads, yields one record per CDR3 protein. The sample shows tens of thousands of distinct CDR3 sequences, about 70% of them seen only once. V and J are TRBV11-2 and TRBJ1-2; D unclear. Sequenced: liver tumor tissue from sampling region 2. Subset specified: tumor region T2, inferior pole. This receptor was identified in a middle-aged man with primary liver carcinoma and hepatitis B virus infection. CDR3 sequence: CASIERVTTYGYTF. CDR3 sequence (DNA): TGTGCCAGCATAGAGAGGGTCACCACATATGGCTACACCTTC.